The rows below give T cell receptor beta chains drawn from one sample of a study of vaccination and CD4 T cells after COVID-19. The antigens these receptors bind are not known. TCRdb recomputed calls from the PCR reads with MiXCR, one row per CDR3 protein. The sample has around 6,500 distinct CDR3 sequences; around 33% are singletons. The source material was CD4+ T cells from blood, cultured in vitro. The receptors originated from a human donor in good health. The CDR3 runs from the conserved cysteine through the conserved F or W. The order of the fields is CDR3 protein, CDR3 DNA, clone size, V gene, J gene, D gene. D genes are given only for firm matches. A clone size is listed for some rows: how often the clone was seen (once, few, many), or a class if it is expanded.

CASSPGGVTEAFF,TGTGCCAGCAGCCCAGGGGGTGTCACTGAAGCTTTCTTT,.,TRBV7-7,TRBJ1-1,TRBD1
CASSFGDEQFF,TGTGCCAGCAGTTTTGGCGATGAGCAGTTCTTC,.,TRBV27,TRBJ2-1,.
CASSKLYGYTF,TGTGCCAGCAGCAAGCTCTATGGCTACACCTTC,few,TRBV6-1,TRBJ1-2,.
CASSPGRGNTEAFF,TGTGCCAGTAGTCCGGGGAGGGGAAACACTGAAGCTTTCTTT,few,TRBV19,TRBJ1-1,.
CSASNGNTEAFF,TGCAGTGCTAGTAACGGTAACACTGAAGCTTTCTTT,few,TRBV20-1,TRBJ1-1,.
CASSLSGRGSYGYTF,TGTGCCAGCAGTTTAAGCGGCAGGGGCTCGTACGGCTACACCTTC,few,TRBV27,TRBJ1-2,.
CASSWDFSEQYF,TGTGCCAGCAGTTGGGACTTCTCCGAGCAGTACTTC,few,TRBV2,TRBJ2-7,.
CASSTQSNTEAFF,TGTGCCAGCAGCACCCAGTCGAACACTGAAGCTTTCTTT,medium-sized,TRBV7-3,TRBJ1-1,.
CASSFSDYNSPLHF,TGTGCCAGCAGTTTTTCGGATTATAATTCACCCCTCCACTTT,.,TRBV6-5,TRBJ1-6,.
CASSRMRQSVWGYTF,TGTGCCAGCAGTCGGATGCGACAGAGTGTTTGGGGCTACACCTTC,.,TRBV28,TRBJ1-2,.
CSVPGRINQPQHF,TGCAGTGTTCCGGGACGGATCAATCAGCCCCAGCATTTT,.,TRBV20-1,TRBJ1-5,.
CASSGLQTGVYETQYF,TGTGCCAGCAGTGGATTGCAGACAGGGGTATACGAGACCCAGTACTTC,medium-sized,TRBV6-1,TRBJ2-5,TRBD1
CASSSREFAQYF,TGTGCCAGCAGCTCCAGGGAATTCGCGCAGTATTTT,.,TRBV7-2,TRBJ2-3,.
CASSRLKGEGGTASPLHF,TGTGCCAGCAGCCGGCTTAAGGGGGAAGGGGGGACAGCTTCACCCCTCCACTTT,.,TRBV11-2,TRBJ1-6,TRBD1
CASSELGDTEAFF,TGTGCCAGCAGTGAATTGGGGGACACTGAAGCTTTCTTT,few,TRBV2,TRBJ1-1,.
CASKDQQGEEQYF,TGCGCCAGCAAAGATCAGCAAGGGGAAGAGCAGTACTTC,few,TRBV10-1,TRBJ2-7,.
CASSLGEGTYGYTF,TGTGCCAGCAGCTTAGGAGAGGGCACCTATGGCTACACCTTC,.,TRBV7-9,TRBJ1-2,.
CAIMGKVGELFF,TGTGCCATCATGGGGAAGGTCGGGGAGCTGTTTTTT,few,TRBV10-3,TRBJ2-2,.
CASISRSLNTEAFF,TGTGCCAGCATAAGTCGGAGTCTGAACACTGAAGCTTTCTTT,few,TRBV27,TRBJ1-1,.
CSARRGGMNTEAFF,TGCAGTGCTCGCCGGGGGGGAATGAACACTGAAGCTTTCTTT,.,TRBV20-1,TRBJ1-1,.
CSARSGTGVRETQYF,TGCAGTGCTAGATCCGGGACAGGCGTTAGGGAGACCCAGTACTTC,few,TRBV20-1,TRBJ2-5,TRBD1
CASSSGVLMGGQETQYF,TGTGCCAGCAGCTCGGGGGTGTTGATGGGGGGGCAAGAGACCCAGTACTTC,once,TRBV5-6,TRBJ2-5,TRBD2
CASSVGPIADNEQFF,TGTGCCAGCAGCGTAGGGCCTATAGCCGACAATGAGCAGTTCTTC,once,TRBV9,TRBJ2-1,.